This TCR beta chain was documented in a study of shared clonotypes between healthy human individuals. The germline V and J ends were trimmed by 7 bases and 0 bases, with 8 bases remaining between them. Germline loops: CDR1 SGHKS, CDR2 YYEKEE (reference sequence). There are 12 residues in the CDR3. The naive CD8 population came from CD45RO-negative cells selected for CCR7, without terminally differentiated effector memory CD45RA+ cells. A note on this clone: The antigen remains unidentified.

Study observations and caveats: Estimated clonotype richness was generally higher in naive than memory subsets.

Using immunoSEQ multiplex PCR, the repertoire was profiled, and TCRdb retains in-frame clones only, with some absent. The sample includes roughly 2,000,000 clones, over 85% of them seen just once. This TCR was recovered from a man aged 18 to 29 in good health. Some clones in this sample may be carry-over from other donors' samples. Source material: naive CD8+ T cells from PBMCs. The rearrangement uses TRBV5-5 and TRBJ2-7; either TRBD1 or TRBD2 may fit D (5 bases each). The CDR3 nucleotides are TGTGCCAGCCGGGACGGCTCCTACGAGCAGTACTTC. This codes for CASRDGSYEQYF.